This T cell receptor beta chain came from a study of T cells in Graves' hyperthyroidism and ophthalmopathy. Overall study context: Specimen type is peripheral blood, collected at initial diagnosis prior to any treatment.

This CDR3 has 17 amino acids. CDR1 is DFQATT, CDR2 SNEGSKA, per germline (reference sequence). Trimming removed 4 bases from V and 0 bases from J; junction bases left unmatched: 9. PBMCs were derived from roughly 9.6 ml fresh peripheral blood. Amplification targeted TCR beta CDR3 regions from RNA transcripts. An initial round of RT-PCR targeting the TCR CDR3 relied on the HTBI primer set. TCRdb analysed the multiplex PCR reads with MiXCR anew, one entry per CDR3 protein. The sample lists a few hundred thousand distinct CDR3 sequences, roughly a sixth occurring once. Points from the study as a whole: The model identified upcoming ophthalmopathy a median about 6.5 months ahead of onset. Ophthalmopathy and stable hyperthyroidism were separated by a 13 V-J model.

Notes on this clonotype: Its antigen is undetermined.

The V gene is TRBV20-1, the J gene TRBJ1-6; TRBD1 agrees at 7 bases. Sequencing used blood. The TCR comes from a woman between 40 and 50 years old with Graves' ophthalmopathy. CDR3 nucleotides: TGCAGTGCTAATAGGGACAGCTGGAGCTCCTATAATTCACCCCTCCACTTT. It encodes CSANRDSWSSYNSPLHF.